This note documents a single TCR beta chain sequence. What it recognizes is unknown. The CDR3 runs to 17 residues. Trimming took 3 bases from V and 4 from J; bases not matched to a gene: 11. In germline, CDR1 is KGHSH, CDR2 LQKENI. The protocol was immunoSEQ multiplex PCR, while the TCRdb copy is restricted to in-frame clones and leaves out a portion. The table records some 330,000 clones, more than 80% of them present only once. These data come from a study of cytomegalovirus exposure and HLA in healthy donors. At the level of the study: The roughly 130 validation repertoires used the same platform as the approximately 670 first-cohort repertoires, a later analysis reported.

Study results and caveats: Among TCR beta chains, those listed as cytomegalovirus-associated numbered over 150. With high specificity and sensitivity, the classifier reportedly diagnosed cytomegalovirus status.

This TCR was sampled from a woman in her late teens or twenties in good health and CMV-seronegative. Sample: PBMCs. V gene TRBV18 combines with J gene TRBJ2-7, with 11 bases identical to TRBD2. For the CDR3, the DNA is TGTGCCAGCTCACCTCGAACTAGCGGGAGCTTTTTGTACGAGCAGTACTTC. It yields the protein CASSPRTSGSFLYEQYF.